This TCR beta chain is from a study of T cells in Graves' hyperthyroidism and ophthalmopathy. Deletions cut 1 base from V and 3 bases from J, with 12 bases between. Per the germline V gene, CDR1 is LNHDA and CDR2 is SQIVND (reference sequence). The CDR3 is made up of 16 amino acids. Hyperthyroidism, newly diagnosed and lasting under 2 months, affected patients aged 18 to 65. From RNA transcripts, TCR beta CDR3 regions were amplified. TCR CDR3 regions were first amplified by RT-PCR with HTBI primers. TCRdb processed the multiplex PCR reads anew with MiXCR; each CDR3 protein has one entry. The sample contains about 360,000 distinct CDR3 sequences, approximately 13% of which appear only once.

This sequence joins TRBV19 and TRBJ2-2; D is ambiguous. The TCR sequence derives from a woman aged 18-29 years with Graves' hyperthyroidism. Material for sequencing was blood. The CDR3 loop reads CASSIGLVPDTGELFF. The CDR3 DNA is TGTGCCAGTAGTATAGGGCTGGTTCCGGACACCGGGGAGCTGTTTTTT.